The rows below give T cell receptor beta chains drawn from one sample of a study of Ad26.COV2.S vaccination and SARS-CoV-2 variants. Method: immunoSEQ multiplex PCR; TCRdb's copy keeps in-frame clones and lacks some. The sample holds roughly 420,000 clones, 80% to 90% seen once. Sequenced material: peripheral blood, taken in a trial of Ad26.COV2.S vaccine versus placebo. The receptors were sampled from a person between 18 and 65 years old who received the Ad26.COV2.S COVID-19 vaccine or a placebo. Both conserved end residues are part of each CDR3.

V,CDR3
TRBV6-6,CASTPTGSSYEQYF
TRBV24-1,CATSDSSSGANVLTF
TRBV2,CASSGQLYQETQYF
TRBV11-2,CASSLVRGWNTEAFF
TRBV2,CASSEAMAGNTDTQYF
TRBV11-2,CASSLGVMNTGELFF
TRBV4-1,CASSQEGWDRGRSGYTF
TRBV5-1,CASSLRQGADTGELFF
TRBV3-1/TRBV3-2,CASSQDVGRLAGVSEQFF
TRBV4-3,CASSQEVQGEAFF
TRBV6-2/TRBV6-3,CASSDDTDTQYF
TRBV5-1,CASSLLGSPDQPQHF
TRBV4-3,CASSQDNAYWAGGRTEAFF